These 9 T cell receptor beta chains originate from one sample sequenced in a study of neurological immune-mediated disorders. In TCRdb, the 5' RACE reads were re-called with MiXCR into one record per CDR3 protein. Of about 84,000 distinct CDR3 sequences in the sample, over 9% were seen once. The sequencing input was PBMCs. These receptors all come from a man between 35 and 55 years old in good health.

The sample holds many counts of this clonotype. This chain connects TRBV15 to TRBJ1-5; D is unclear. Germline V CDR1 and CDR2: LNHNV, YYDKDF (reference sequence). The CDR3 contains 15 residues. V dropped 0 bases and J dropped 9 bases, with 15 bases sitting between them. For the CDR3, the DNA is TGTGCCACCAGCAGAGACCTCGGTACAATACGGCCCCAGCATTTT. Protein product: CATSRDLGTIRPQHF.

This clonotype showed up many times. The V call is TRBV21-1, the J call TRBJ2-6; the DNA was not used to check the table's D call, TRBD2. TRBV21-1 represents a pseudogene. There are 18 residues in the CDR3. The CDR3 spells CASSKESPPSSGANVLTF. In nucleotides, the CDR3 is TGTGCCAGCAGCAAAGAGAGTCCTCCCTCCTCTGGGGCCAACGTCCTGACTTTC.

This clonotype was seen ten or more times. The chain has TRBV20-1 and TRBJ1-2; the match to TRBD1 covers 12 bases. CDR3 length equals 16 residues. CDR1 and CDR2 from the germline V gene are DFQATT and SNEGSKA (reference sequence). Losses at the gene ends were 2 bases for V and 6 bases for J; bases not matched to a gene: 10. The CDR3 protein is CSARIYSGTGGNGYTF. CDR3 in DNA: TGCAGTGCTAGAATATACTCCGGGACAGGGGGCAATGGCTACACCTTC.

This clonotype was observed a handful of times. The chain uses TRBV10-1 and TRBJ2-7; tentative D call: TRBD1 (6 bases). V lost 0 bases, J lost 4 bases, and 13 bases lay in between. CDR1 WNHNN and CDR2 SYGVQD come from the germline V gene (reference sequence). The CDR3 spans 15 residues. The chain's CDR3 is CASSESYGTNYEQYF. The CDR3 DNA follows: TGCGCCAGCAGTGAGTCGTACGGGACAAATTACGAGCAGTACTTC.

In this sample, this clonotype turned up many times. The rearrangement joins TRBV6-2 or TRBV6-3 to TRBJ2-7; D may be TRBD2 (6 bases). CDR1 and CDR2 (germline): MNHEY, SVGEGT. The CDR3 consists of 14 residues. V was trimmed by 7 bases and J by 0 bases, leaving 13 bases between them. This chain's CDR3 is CASTLGGLSYEQYF. The CDR3 nucleotides read TGTGCCAGCACCCTCGGAGGGCTCTCCTACGAGCAGTACTTC.

This clonotype was counted ten times or more. V gene TRBV20-1 combines with J gene TRBJ1-2, with D perhaps TRBD1 (5 bases). This CDR3 region has 12 residues. Germline V gives CDR1 DFQATT, CDR2 SNEGSKA (reference sequence). The V end was cut by 4 bases, the J end by 4 bases, with 10 bases between. In DNA form, the CDR3 reads TGCAGTGCTATCGCGGGGGGCTATGGCTACACCTTC. Translation gives CSAIAGGYGYTF.

At least ten counts were recorded for this clonotype. The rearrangement links TRBV3-1 to TRBJ2-5; D uncertain. This CDR3 contains 16 residues. CDR1 is LGHDT, CDR2 YNNKEL, per germline (reference sequence). Between the trimmed V and J ends, which lost 1 base and 1 base, there was a span of 13 bases. The CDR3 DNA is TGTGCCAGCAGCCAAGTAGATTCAGCGCCCCAAGAGACCCAGTACTTC. Encoded protein: CASSQVDSAPQETQYF.

Comment on this clonotype: A much larger clone lies one base from this, so it may be a read error. The chain carries TRBV7-8 and TRBJ2-1, with D maybe TRBD2 (6 bases). The length of the CDR3 is 11 residues. The V gene's germline CDR1 is SGHVS and CDR2 FQNEAQ. Trimming removed 5 bases at V and 9 bases at J, with 8 bases between. In DNA, the CDR3 is TGTGCCAGCAGCCCCGGGGGTGAGCAGTTCTTC. This sequence encodes CASSPGGEQFF.

Ten or more counts support this clonotype. This sequence joins TRBV29-1 and TRBJ1-3; maybe TRBD1 (5 bases). Looked up from germline, CDR1 is SQVTM and CDR2 is ANQGSEA. CDR3 length: 14 residues. V shed 3 bases and J shed 2 bases, with 11 bases lying between them. The CDR3 loop reads CSVDGTDTGNTIYF. The CDR3 coding sequence is TGCAGCGTTGACGGGACCGACACTGGAAACACCATATATTTT.